This T cell receptor beta chain stems from a study of regulatory T cells in long-lasting Graves disease. Libraries of TCR beta came from iRepertoire HTBI primers plus Arm-PCR of CDR3 regions. In the source study's methods: Sample data revealed approximately 56 TRBV and over twelve TRBJ segments. TCRdb passed the multiplex PCR reads through MiXCR, listing each CDR3 protein once. None of the V and J calls come from the authors' own analysis; TCRdb made them. The data show around 460,000 distinct CDR3 sequences, around 15% seen once. Time point reported: newly diagnosed GD, antithyroid drugs for less than 3 months. RNA isolated from PBMCs was used to make the TCR library. American Thyroid Association guidelines defined Graves' disease diagnosis. Trimming left V 0 bases short and J 12 bases short, with 21 bases between. There are 16 residues in the CDR3. This clonotype was detected many times. In addition, the sample was reused for a study of T cells in Graves' hyperthyroidism and ophthalmopathy.

The TCR was taken from a woman in her 50s with Graves disease. The sequenced sample was peripheral blood mononuclear cells (PBMCs), obtained at new diagnosis, from a patient treated with antithyroid drugs. The chain is built from TRBV12-3 or TRBV12-4 and TRBJ2-1, with D perhaps matching TRBD2 (6 bases). For the CDR3, the DNA is TGTGCCAGCAGTTTAGCGGGAGGATTATTGGAAGGTAGGCAGTTCTTC. Translation gives CASSLAGGLLEGRQFF.